Presented here are 30 T cell receptor beta chains from one specimen sequenced in a study of T cell responses to AZD1222 COVID-19 vaccine. Some clones are missing from TCRdb's copy, which holds only in-frame ones; the method was immunoSEQ multiplex PCR. The table shows under 110,000 clones, with about 92% occurring only once. The material was peripheral blood, obtained 28 days after the second AZD1222 dose. Receptor source: an adult who received the AZD1222 COVID-19 vaccine.

CDR3 sequence reads: CASSYSNSPEQFF. The CDR3 DNA is TGTGCCAGCAGTTACTCGAACAGCCCTGAGCAGTTCTTC. J is TRBJ2-1 and V is TRBV6-5; no definite D call. V was pared by 0 bases and J by 9 bases, with 9 bases between. Germline CDR1 MNHEY, CDR2 SVGAGI. This CDR3 contains 13 residues.

The rearrangement links TRBV4-3 to TRBJ1-6, with D unclear. V dropped 2 bases and J dropped 10 bases, with 9 bases sitting between them. Germline lookup yields CDR1 LGHNA and CDR2 YSLEER. CDR3 length: 13 amino acids. CDR3 in DNA: TGCGCCAGCAGCCAACTTACAGAGTCACCCCTCCACTTT. The encoded protein is CASSQLTESPLHF.

The chain combines TRBV4-3 with TRBJ2-7, with TRBD2 identical over 7 bases. The CDR3 extends over 15 amino acids. Per the germline V gene, CDR1 is LGHNA and CDR2 is YSLEER. J gave up 0 bases and V 5 bases, and 7 bases lay outside the gene matches. CDR3 amino acids: CASSNGLGPSYEQYF. CDR3 DNA sequence: TGCGCCAGCAGCAACGGACTAGGCCCCTCCTACGAGCAGTACTTC.

The V call is TRBV14, the J call TRBJ1-2; D is uncertain. CDR3 size: 12 residues. The germline V gene encodes CDR1 SGHDN and CDR2 FVKESK. V was pared by 1 base and J by 5 bases, with 5 bases between. The CDR3 DNA sequence: TGTGCCAGCAGCCAAGCCCGATATGGCTACACCTTC. This sequence encodes CASSQARYGYTF.

For the CDR3, the DNA is TGTGCCAGCAGCTTCAACAGGGGGGAAGCTTTCTTT. Translation: CASSFNRGEAFF. This chain connects TRBV7-2 to TRBJ1-1; 8 nucleotides match TRBD1. The germline V gene has CDR1 SGHTA and CDR2 FQGNSA. Losses at the gene ends were 3 bases for V and 8 bases for J; bases not matched to a gene: 2. The CDR3 sequence is 12 residues long.

This sequence joins TRBV6-5 and TRBJ1-1; tentatively, D is TRBD1 (6 bases). The length of the CDR3 is 15 residues. V was clipped by 6 bases and J by 6 bases, with 20 bases between them. CDR1 MNHEY and CDR2 SVGAGI come from the germline V gene. The CDR3 DNA follows: TGTGCCAGCAGGGACCTTACAGGGAGGGATCCTGAAGCTTTCTTT. Amino acids: CASRDLTGRDPEAFF.

This chain links TRBV6-5 with TRBJ2-7; no definite D call. Trimming pared 6 bases from V and 4 bases from J, leaving 10 bases between. Germline assignment: CDR1 MNHEY and CDR2 SVGAGI. The CDR3 loop spans 12 amino acids. Written as DNA, the CDR3 is TGTGCCAGCAGGGCCGGTGGGTACGAGCAGTACTTC. Residues: CASRAGGYEQYF.

This chain connects TRBV9 to TRBJ1-4; D call uncertain. Germline assignment: CDR1 SGDLS and CDR2 YYNGEE. Deletions cut 0 bases from V and 0 bases from J, with 21 bases between. This CDR3 contains 20 residues. The DNA for the CDR3 is TGTGCCAGCAGCGTAGTGGTCCCGGGTGCCTCATATGCAACTAATGAAAAACTGTTTTTT. Protein sequence: CASSVVVPGASYATNEKLFF.

The rearrangement uses TRBV24-1 and TRBJ2-5; D gene uncertain. Trimming took off 4 bases at V and 5 bases at J, with 10 bases between the two ends. The CDR3 length is 13 residues. CDR1 and CDR2 (germline): KGHDR, SFDVKD. The CDR3 reads CATSEKHGETQYF. The CDR3 DNA reads as TGTGCCACCAGTGAGAAACATGGGGAGACCCAGTACTTC.

This clone is a singleton in its sample. This chain uses TRBV19 with TRBJ1-2; D possibly corresponds to TRBD1 (5 bases). Germline V gene lookup returns CDR1 LNHDA and CDR2 SQIVND (reference sequence). V gave up 6 bases and J gave up 7 bases, with 21 bases separating them. The CDR3 is 15 residues long. This CDR3 reads CASRNRGDLKPGYTF. The CDR3, as DNA: TGTGCCAGTAGAAACCGAGGGGACCTTAAACCTGGCTACACCTTC.

J is TRBJ1-3 and V is TRBV7-9; maybe TRBD1 (5 bases). From germline, CDR1 is SEHNR and CDR2 FQNEAQ (reference sequence). There are 16 residues in the CDR3. Trimming shortened V by 5 bases and J by 2 bases, and 16 bases separated the two germline ends. CDR3 region: CASSPPGFTAGNTIYF. The CDR3 bases are TGTGCCAGCAGCCCCCCAGGGTTTACCGCTGGAAACACCATATATTTT.

This chain uses TRBV11-3 with TRBJ2-3, with 9 nucleotides matching TRBD1. This CDR3 has 15 amino acids. The germline CDR1 and CDR2 sequences are SGHNT and YENEEA. J lost 3 bases, V lost 5 bases, and 6 bases had no gene match. CDR3 nucleotide sequence: TGTGCCAGCAGCCCCGGGACAGGGTTTACAGATACGCAGTATTTT. It is translated as CASSPGTGFTDTQYF.

This clone has only one observation. The chain joins TRBV27 to TRBJ2-7, with 7 bases identical to TRBD1. There are 15 residues in the CDR3. J was trimmed by 6 bases and V by 2 bases; bases with no gene match: 10. Germline V gene lookup returns CDR1 MNHEY and CDR2 SMNVEV (reference sequence). The CDR3 coding sequence is TGTGCCAGCAGTTTAACCTCGACAGGGCGAGGCGAGCAGTACTTC. It is translated as CASSLTSTGRGEQYF.

The rearrangement joins TRBV12-3 or TRBV12-4 to TRBJ2-5; possible D gene TRBD2, 5 bases. The V end lost 5 bases, the J end lost 5 bases, and 12 bases lay between the germline ends. CDR3 length: 13 amino acids. The CDR3 nucleotides read TGTGCCAGCAGTGAGGGCCCCGAGGAGACCCAGTACTTC. Amino acid sequence: CASSEGPEETQYF.

The chain recombines TRBV11-2 with TRBJ1-1; D is unresolved. The CDR3 has 13 residues. The V end lost 5 bases, the J end lost 1 base, and 8 bases lay between the germline ends. Germline-derived CDR1 and CDR2 are SGHAT and FQNNGV. The CDR3 here is CASSQHRNTEAFF. For the CDR3, the DNA is TGTGCCAGCAGCCAGCACAGGAACACTGAAGCTTTCTTT.

The V gene is TRBV6-5, the J gene TRBJ2-3, with D hard to call. The V end lost 2 bases, the J end lost 2 bases, and 11 bases lay between the germline ends. From germline, CDR1 is MNHEY and CDR2 SVGAGI. There are 15 residues in the CDR3. CDR3 nucleotides: TGTGCCAGCAGTTACGCCGGCCTATACACAGATACGCAGTATTTT. This gives the protein CASSYAGLYTDTQYF.

The rearrangement joins TRBV6-2 or TRBV6-3 to TRBJ2-1; TRBD2 matches 10 bases. CDR3 length: 14 amino acids. The ends lost 5 bases at V and 7 bases at J; junction bases unmatched: 5. Germline V CDR1 and CDR2: MNHEY, SVGEGT. The CDR3: CASSAPGLANEQFF. Here the CDR3 DNA reads TGTGCCAGCAGTGCCCCGGGACTAGCGAATGAGCAGTTCTTC.

The chain links TRBV7-9 to TRBJ1-1; the D is unclear. Looked up from germline, CDR1 is SEHNR and CDR2 is FQNEAQ (reference sequence). Trimming removed 8 bases at V and 3 bases at J, with 13 bases between. CDR3 length equals 13 residues. Written as DNA, the CDR3 is TGTGCCAGCCTCGCCGTTTTGGACACTGAAGCTTTCTTT. It translates to CASLAVLDTEAFF.

J is TRBJ2-3 and V is TRBV11-3, with D tentatively TRBD1 (6 bases). CDR1 SGHNT and CDR2 YENEEA come from the germline V gene. This CDR3 is 13 amino acids long. V lost 8 bases, J lost 4 bases, and 13 bases lay in between. The CDR3 sequence is CASRTRGSDTQYF. CDR3 bases: TGTGCCAGCCGCACCAGGGGTTCAGATACGCAGTATTTT.

V gene TRBV6-2 or TRBV6-3 combines with J gene TRBJ1-1, with a weak D call TRBD1 (5 bases). Germline assignment: CDR1 MNHEY and CDR2 SVGEGT. The CDR3 contains 13 residues. The V end was cut by 7 bases, the J end by 0 bases, with 9 bases between. The CDR3: CASNPTVNTEAFF. CDR3 nucleotide sequence: TGTGCCAGCAACCCGACAGTGAACACTGAAGCTTTCTTT.

V and J are TRBV25-1 and TRBJ1-2; no definite D call. CDR1 is MGHDK and CDR2 is SYGVNS in the germline V gene. The CDR3 is made up of 16 amino acids. Trimming left V 1 base short and J 4 bases short, with 16 bases between. The CDR3 loop reads CASSESYGATSYGYTF. In nucleotides, the CDR3 is TGTGCCAGCAGTGAATCGTACGGCGCGACGAGCTATGGCTACACCTTC.

This clone was counted only a few times. The CDR3 loop reads CASSRGYTEAFF. The CDR3 bases are TGTGCCAGCAGTAGAGGGTACACTGAAGCTTTCTTT. This chain links TRBV12-3 or TRBV12-4 with TRBJ1-1; D is unresolved. The V end was cut by 5 bases, the J end by 3 bases, with 7 bases between. The length of the CDR3 is 12 residues.

The J gene is TRBJ2-7, the V gene TRBV6-2 or TRBV6-3; D perhaps matches TRBD1 (6 bases). Trimming stripped 7 bases from V and 6 bases from J, with 22 bases between. The CDR3 spans 15 residues. Germline CDR1 and CDR2: MNHEY and SVGEGT. The CDR3 DNA reads TGTGCCAGCAACCCCTTACAGGGAACCGCCCGCGAGCAGTACTTC. Protein product: CASNPLQGTAREQYF.

This chain joins TRBV27 and TRBJ1-6, with D possibly being TRBD1 (5 bases). V shed 0 bases and J shed 4 bases, with 10 bases lying between them. The CDR3 extends over 16 amino acids. Germline V gene data show CDR1 as MNHEY and CDR2 as SMNVEV (reference sequence). CDR3 residues: CASSLSRDLYNSPLHF. The CDR3 region has the DNA TGTGCCAGCAGTTTATCTCGGGACCTGTATAATTCACCCCTCCACTTT.

The chain recombines TRBV5-1 with TRBJ2-6, with D possibly matching TRBD2 (6 bases). Germline lookup yields CDR1 SGHRS and CDR2 YFSETQ. Trimming took off 0 bases at V and 2 bases at J, with 12 bases between the two ends. This CDR3 comprises 17 residues. In nucleotides, the CDR3 is TGCGCCAGCAGCTTGGGCCCCCGGGAGACTGGGGCCAACGTCCTGACTTTC. The encoded protein is CASSLGPRETGANVLTF.

The CDR3 DNA reads TGTGCCAGCAGAAAGAGGGGGAGGGGCCACGAGCAGTACTTC. This translates into CASRKRGRGHEQYF. J is TRBJ2-7 and V is TRBV6-5; D is possibly TRBD2 (7 bases). The CDR3 loop spans 14 amino acids. Trimming pared 6 bases from V and 5 bases from J, leaving 17 bases between. Germline CDR1 and CDR2: MNHEY and SVGAGI.

V gene TRBV7-9 combines with J gene TRBJ1-1; 7 positions agree with TRBD1. After removal of 3 bases from V and 8 bases from J, the junction contained 12 bases not matched to a gene. The CDR3 is 15 amino acids. Germline V gives CDR1 SEHNR, CDR2 FQNEAQ (reference sequence). CDR3 in DNA: TGTGCCAGCAGCTTGGGGACGGCAGGGGGGCCCGAAGCTTTCTTT. It yields the protein CASSLGTAGGPEAFF.

V gene TRBV5-1 combines with J gene TRBJ1-3; D uncertain. CDR1 SGHRS and CDR2 YFSETQ come from the germline V gene. V shed 4 bases and J shed 2 bases, with 16 bases lying between them. This CDR3 spans 16 amino acids. The CDR3 reads CASSDKPGSPGNTIYF. The CDR3 nucleotides read TGCGCCAGCAGCGACAAACCCGGGTCTCCTGGAAACACCATATATTTT.

The chain links TRBV11-2 to TRBJ2-2, with D possibly being TRBD1 (6 bases). Trimming took 4 bases from V and 4 from J, leaving 10 bases between them. This CDR3 is 14 amino acids long. Germline assignment: CDR1 SGHAT and CDR2 FQNNGV. CDR3 sequence: CASSSTGSTGELFF. The DNA for the CDR3 is TGTGCCAGCAGCTCAACAGGGAGCACCGGGGAGCTGTTTTTT.

This clone was seen a single time. The chain is built from TRBV6-6 and TRBJ2-1; the D gene could be TRBD1 or TRBD2 (5 bases each). Per germline, CDR1 MNHNY and CDR2 SVGAGI (reference sequence). This CDR3 comprises 15 residues. V was trimmed by 0 bases and J by 5 bases, leaving 11 bases between them. CDR3 amino acids: CASSYSGTQNNEQFF. CDR3 DNA: TGTGCCAGCAGTTACTCAGGGACGCAGAACAATGAGCAGTTCTTC.